This TCR beta chain was profiled in a study of T-cell reconstitution after alpha-beta-depleted transplantation in children. Unique molecular identifiers were built into the TCRbeta library. MiXCR, applied by TCRdb to the PCR reads, yields one record per CDR3 protein. The sample lists some 500,000 distinct CDR3 sequences, approximately 16% occurring once. This TCR came from a human donor who donated a stem cell graft to a child with acute lymphoblastic leukemia. Source: PBMCs from the stem cell graft donor, taken from the stem cell graft.

CDR3 in DNA: TGCAGTGCTAGAGATCCCTCGGTTTTGTCTGGAAACACCATATATTTT. Amino acid sequence: CSARDPSVLSGNTIYF. The V gene is TRBV20-1, the J gene TRBJ1-3; D ambiguous. The CDR3 consists of 16 residues. The V gene lost 0 bases and the J gene lost 1 base, with 13 bases spanning the gap. Germline CDR1 reads DFQATT; CDR2 reads SNEGSKA (reference sequence).